This is a list of T cell receptor beta chains from one sample in a study of T cell changes during pregnancy in multiple sclerosis. TCRdb's table, derived via immunoSEQ multiplex PCR, lists solely in-frame clones and lacks some. The repertoire includes under 150,000 clones, roughly 96% of them detected once, and about 0.42% sits in the top ten. The input for sequencing was peripheral blood, taken after pregnancy. The receptors were gathered from a female donor with multiple sclerosis, enrolled in a pregnancy study. Each CDR3 is given with its conserved first and last residue. A D gene is named only where the DNA matches it firmly. Clone size is stated in some rows and not others, as once, few, many or a class when expanded.

V,size,D,J,length,CDR3,DNA
TRBV6-1,NA,NA,TRBJ2-7,13,CASSEGVYYEQYF,TGTGCCAGCAGTGAAGGAGTTTACTACGAGCAGTACTTC
TRBV4-1,NA,NA,TRBJ2-3,19,CASSQDYPRTAPSTDTQYF,TGCGCCAGCAGCCAAGATTACCCTCGGACAGCCCCTAGCACAGATACGCAGTATTTT
TRBV2,once,TRBD2,TRBJ2-3,18,CASSDWSGLAGAPDTQYF,TGTGCCAGCAGTGATTGGTCGGGGCTAGCGGGAGCCCCTGATACGCAGTATTTT
TRBV4-1,NA,NA,TRBJ1-1,15,CASSQEGGVNTEAFF,TGCGCCAGCAGCCAAGAAGGGGGGGTGAACACTGAAGCTTTCTTT
TRBV4-1,NA,NA,TRBJ2-7,13,CATGMGDTYEQYF,TGCGCCACCGGCATGGGAGACACTTACGAGCAGTACTTC
TRBV5-1,NA,NA,TRBJ2-1,13,CASRVTLGNEQFF,TGCGCCAGCAGGGTGACTCTAGGCAATGAGCAGTTCTTC
TRBV15,NA,TRBD1,TRBJ2-7,14,CATSPGQGSYEQYF,TGTGCCACCAGCCCCGGACAGGGCTCCTACGAGCAGTACTTC
TRBV5-6,once,NA,TRBJ1-1,12,CASSFENREAFF,TGTGCCAGCAGCTTCGAGAACCGTGAAGCTTTCTTT
TRBV5-6,NA,TRBD2,TRBJ2-7,16,CASSLGTGGHLYEQYF,TGTGCCAGCAGCTTGGGGACGGGAGGGCATCTATACGAGCAGTACTTC
TRBV6-5,NA,NA,TRBJ1-2,12,CASSLRGGGYTF,TGTGCCAGCAGTCTGAGGGGAGGGGGCTACACCTTC
TRBV11-2,NA,NA,TRBJ2-1,17,CASSPGGGRSINNEQFF,TGTGCCAGCAGCCCAGGGGGAGGCAGAAGTATTAACAATGAGCAGTTCTTC
TRBV6-1,NA,NA,TRBJ2-1,17,CASSEAWSGPSSNEQFF,TGTGCCAGCAGTGAAGCGTGGAGCGGGCCCTCATCAAATGAGCAGTTCTTC
TRBV28,NA,NA,TRBJ1-1,14,CASSFQGRNTEAFF,TGTGCCAGCAGTTTTCAGGGCCGGAACACTGAAGCTTTCTTT
TRBV11-3,NA,NA,TRBJ2-2,15,CASSLGRLNTGELFF,TGTGCCAGCAGCTTAGGCCGACTTAACACCGGGGAGCTGTTTTTT
TRBV15,NA,TRBD2,TRBJ2-7,15,CATSTRTSGNYEQYF,TGTGCCACCAGCACAAGGACTAGCGGGAATTACGAGCAGTACTTC
TRBV7-8,NA,NA,TRBJ1-1,15,CASSLGGGTNTEAFF,TGTGCCAGCAGCTTAGGGGGAGGGACGAACACTGAAGCTTTCTTT
TRBV7-9,NA,TRBD2,TRBJ2-1,16,CASSQGRREGRNEQFF,TGTGCCAGCAGTCAGGGAAGGCGGGAGGGGAGGAATGAGCAGTTCTTC
TRBV9,few,TRBD1,TRBJ1-1,14,CASSPEADRAEAFF,TGTGCCAGCAGCCCAGAGGCCGACAGGGCTGAAGCTTTCTTT